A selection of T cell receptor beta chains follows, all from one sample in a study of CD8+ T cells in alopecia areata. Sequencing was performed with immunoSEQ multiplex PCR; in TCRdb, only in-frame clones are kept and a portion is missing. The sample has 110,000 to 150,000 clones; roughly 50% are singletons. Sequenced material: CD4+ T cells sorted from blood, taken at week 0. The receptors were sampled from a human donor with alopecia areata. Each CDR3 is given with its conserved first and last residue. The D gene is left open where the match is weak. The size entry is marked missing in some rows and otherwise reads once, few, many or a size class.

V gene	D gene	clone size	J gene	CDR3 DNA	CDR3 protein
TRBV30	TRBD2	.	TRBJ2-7	TGTGCCTGGAGTGTTCTAGCGGGGGCCAACTTCTACGAGCAGTACTTC	CAWSVLAGANFYEQYF
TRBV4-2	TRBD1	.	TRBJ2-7	TGTGCCAGCAGCCAAGCGGACAGGGCCTCCTACGAGCAGTACTTC	CASSQADRASYEQYF
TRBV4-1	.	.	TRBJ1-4	TGCGCCAGCAGCCAACAACAGGGAGGTTATGAAAAACTGTTTTTT	CASSQQQGGYEKLFF
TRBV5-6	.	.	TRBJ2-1	TGTGCCAGCAGCTTGGACCTCCTCAGCTCCTACAATGAGCAGTTCTTC	CASSLDLLSSYNEQFF
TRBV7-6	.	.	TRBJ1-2	TGTGCCAGCACCTCGAGGCTAACACGTTATGATGGCTACACCTTC	CASTSRLTRYDGYTF
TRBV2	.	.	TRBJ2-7	TGTGCCACCGCATTCCAGGGTGGTATGAGCTACGAGCAGTACTTC	CATAFQGGMSYEQYF
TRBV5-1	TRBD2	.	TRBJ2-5	TGCGCCAGCAGCGCGGGGGGCAACCAAGAGACCCAGTACTTC	CASSAGGNQETQYF
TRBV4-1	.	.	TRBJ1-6	TGCGCCAGCAGCCAAGAATCGGGGTATCCCCTCCACTTT	CASSQESGYPLHF
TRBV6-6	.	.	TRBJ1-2	TGTGCCGGATACGGGGGTGGCTACACCTTC	CAGYGGGYTF
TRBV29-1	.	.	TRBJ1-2	TGCAGCGTGTCCTCGACTCCCTATGGCTACACCTTC	CSVSSTPYGYTF
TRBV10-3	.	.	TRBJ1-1	TGTGCCATCACCTCACAGGGCGAGAACACTGAAGCTTTCTTT	CAITSQGENTEAFF
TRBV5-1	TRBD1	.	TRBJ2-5	TGCGCCAGCAGCTTGGAGACAGGGTTTGGTGAGACCCAGTACTTC	CASSLETGFGETQYF
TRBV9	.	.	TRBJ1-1	TGTGCCAGCAGCACCCGACAGGCGATGAACACTGAAGCTTTCTTT	CASSTRQAMNTEAFF
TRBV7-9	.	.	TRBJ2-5	TGTGCCAGCAGCTTAATGGAGGGGCAAGAGACCCAGTACTTC	CASSLMEGQETQYF
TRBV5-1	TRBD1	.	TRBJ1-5	TGCGCCAGCAGCCCGGGACAGCCTAATCAGCCCCAGCATTTT	CASSPGQPNQPQHF
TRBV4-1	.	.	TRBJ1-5	TGCGCCAGCAGCCCACTAGGGGGGCCCCAGCATTTT	CASSPLGGPQHF
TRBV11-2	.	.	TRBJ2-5	TGTGCCAGCAGCTTAGTGGGGGAGACCCAGTACTTC	CASSLVGETQYF
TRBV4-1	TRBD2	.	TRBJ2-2	TGCGCCAGCAGCCGACGGGGAGGACTAGCGGGCCTGAACACCGGGGAGCTGTTTTTT	CASSRRGGLAGLNTGELFF
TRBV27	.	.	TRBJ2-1	TGTGCCAGCAGTCCTAGTCTGCAGCGTATCGAGCAGTTCTTC	CASSPSLQRIEQFF
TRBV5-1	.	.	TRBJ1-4	TGCGCCAGCAGCTTGGGGAGGTACGATGAAAAACTGTTTTTT	CASSLGRYDEKLFF
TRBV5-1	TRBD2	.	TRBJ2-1	TGCGCCAGCAGCCCGACTAGCGGGGGGACCTACAATGAGCAGTTCTTC	CASSPTSGGTYNEQFF
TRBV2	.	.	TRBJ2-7	TGTGCCACCTCGGAACTTAAGGCCTACGAGCAGTACTTC	CATSELKAYEQYF
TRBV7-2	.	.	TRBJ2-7	TGTGCCAGCAGCTCACAGGGAGGGCAATTCTCCTACGAGCAGTACTTC	CASSSQGGQFSYEQYF
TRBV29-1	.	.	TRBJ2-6	TGCAGCGTTGTAAGGCAGGAAAGTCACTCTGGGGCCAACGTCCTGACTTTC	CSVVRQESHSGANVLTF
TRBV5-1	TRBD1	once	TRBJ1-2	TGCGCCAGCAGCTTGGCCTTGGGACAGGGCTATGGCTACACCTTC	CASSLALGQGYGYTF
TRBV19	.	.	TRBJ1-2	TGTGCCAGTTCCTCTAACTATGGCTACACCTTC	CASSSNYGYTF
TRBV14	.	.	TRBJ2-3	TGTGCCAGCAGCCAAGATCGGACGACAGATACGCAGTATTTT	CASSQDRTTDTQYF
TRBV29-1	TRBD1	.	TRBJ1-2	TGCAGCGTGGCTCCCGGGACAGGGGACTATGGCTACACCTTC	CSVAPGTGDYGYTF
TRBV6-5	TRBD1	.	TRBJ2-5	TGTGCCACCACTCAAGGACAGGGGGAGACCCAGTACTTC	CATTQGQGETQYF
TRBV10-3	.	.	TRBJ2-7	TGTGCCATCAGTGAGTGGGCAGGGAGCTCCTACGAGCAGTACTTC	CAISEWAGSSYEQYF
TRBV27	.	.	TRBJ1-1	TGTGCCAGCAGTTCCCCCTGGACAGAGGAAGCTTTCTTT	CASSSPWTEEAFF
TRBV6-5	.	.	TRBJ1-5	TGTGCCAGCAGGACGCTGGTTAATCAGCCCCAGCATTTT	CASRTLVNQPQHF
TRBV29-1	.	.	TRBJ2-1	TGCAGCGTTCGAAGCCTCAGGGGTCTGTTCTTC	CSVRSLRGLFF
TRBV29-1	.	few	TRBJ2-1	TGCAGCGCTGTACACTCGGGACGCCCAAACGATGAGCAGTTCTTC	CSAVHSGRPNDEQFF
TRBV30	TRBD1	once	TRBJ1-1	TGTGCCTGGAGTGTAAGACAGGGCTACACTGAAGCTTTCTTT	CAWSVRQGYTEAFF
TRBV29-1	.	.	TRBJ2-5	TGCAGCGTTGGGTTTACGGGGGAGACCCAGTACTTC	CSVGFTGETQYF
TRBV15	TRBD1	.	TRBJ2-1	TGTGCCACCAGACCCAGGGGGAATGAGCAGTTCTTC	CATRPRGNEQFF
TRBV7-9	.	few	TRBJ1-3	TGTGCCAGCAGCGCTTATTCTGGAAACACCATATATTTT	CASSAYSGNTIYF
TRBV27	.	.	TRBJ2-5	TGTGCCAGCAGACCGGGGCTGGAAGAGACCCAGTACTTC	CASRPGLEETQYF
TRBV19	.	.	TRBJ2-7	TGTGCCAGTTTGACCGGGATCCACCTCTGCGAGCAGTACTTC	CASLTGIHLCEQYF
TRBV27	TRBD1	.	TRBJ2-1	TGTGCCAGCAGCGGGACAGGTCACAATGAGCAGTTCTTC	CASSGTGHNEQFF
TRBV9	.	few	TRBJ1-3	TGTGCCAGCAGCGTTGGACTTCGGGGAAACACCATATATTTT	CASSVGLRGNTIYF
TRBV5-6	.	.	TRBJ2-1	TGTGCCAGCAGCTTGGTCGATGAGCAGTTCTTC	CASSLVDEQFF
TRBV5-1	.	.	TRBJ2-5	TGCGCCAGCAGCTTGAGGCAGGTGTCAGAGACCCAGTACTTC	CASSLRQVSETQYF
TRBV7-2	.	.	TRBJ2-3	TGTGCCAGCAGCTTAGTTCCCCGGGGGGCTAGCACAGATACGCAGTATTTT	CASSLVPRGASTDTQYF
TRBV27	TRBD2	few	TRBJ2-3	TGTGCCAGCAGTTTAGATGGCGACGGGGGGGCCACAGATACGCAGTATTTT	CASSLDGDGGATDTQYF
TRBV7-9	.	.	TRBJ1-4	TGTGCCAGCAGTGGAGGCGGCCCTGGAAAACTGTTTTTT	CASSGGGPGKLFF